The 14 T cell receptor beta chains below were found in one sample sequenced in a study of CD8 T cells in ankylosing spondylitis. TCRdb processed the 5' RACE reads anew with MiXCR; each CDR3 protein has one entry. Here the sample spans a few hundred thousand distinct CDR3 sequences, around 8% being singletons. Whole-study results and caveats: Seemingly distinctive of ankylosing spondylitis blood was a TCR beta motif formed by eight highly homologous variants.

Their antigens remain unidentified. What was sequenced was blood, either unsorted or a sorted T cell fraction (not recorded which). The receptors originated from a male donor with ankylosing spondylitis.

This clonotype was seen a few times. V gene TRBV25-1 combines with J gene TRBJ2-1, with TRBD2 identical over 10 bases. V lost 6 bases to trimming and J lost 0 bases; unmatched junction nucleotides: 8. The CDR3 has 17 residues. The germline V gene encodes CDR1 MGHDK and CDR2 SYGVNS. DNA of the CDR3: TGTGCCAGCAGCGGGGCTAGCGGGAGTCGCTCCTACAATGAGCAGTTCTTC. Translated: CASSGASGSRSYNEQFF.

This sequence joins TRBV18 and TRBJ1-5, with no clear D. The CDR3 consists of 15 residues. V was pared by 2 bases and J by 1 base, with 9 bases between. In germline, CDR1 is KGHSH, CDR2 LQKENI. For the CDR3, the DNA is TGTGCCAGCTCACCAAGGGTGTTAAGCAATCAGCCCCAGCATTTT. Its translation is CASSPRVLSNQPQHF.

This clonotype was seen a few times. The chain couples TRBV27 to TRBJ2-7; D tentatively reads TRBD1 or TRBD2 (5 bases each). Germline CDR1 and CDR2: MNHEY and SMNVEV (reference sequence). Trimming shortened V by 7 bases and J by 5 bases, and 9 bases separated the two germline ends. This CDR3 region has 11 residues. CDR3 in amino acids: CASKGPNEQYF. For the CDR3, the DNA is TGTGCCAGCAAGGGACCTAACGAGCAGTACTTC.

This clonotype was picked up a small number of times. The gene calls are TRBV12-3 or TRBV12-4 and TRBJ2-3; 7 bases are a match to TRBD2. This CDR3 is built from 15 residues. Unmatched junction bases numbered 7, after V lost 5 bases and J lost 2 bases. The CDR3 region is CASSRLALITDTQYF. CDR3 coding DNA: TGTGCCAGCAGTCGACTAGCACTGATCACAGATACGCAGTATTTT.

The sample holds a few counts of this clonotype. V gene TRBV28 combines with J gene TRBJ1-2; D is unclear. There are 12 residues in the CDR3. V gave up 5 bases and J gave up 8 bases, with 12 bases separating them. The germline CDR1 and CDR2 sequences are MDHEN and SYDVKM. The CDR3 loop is CASSPLVRGYTF. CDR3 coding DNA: TGTGCCAGCAGTCCTCTCGTCCGGGGCTACACCTTC.

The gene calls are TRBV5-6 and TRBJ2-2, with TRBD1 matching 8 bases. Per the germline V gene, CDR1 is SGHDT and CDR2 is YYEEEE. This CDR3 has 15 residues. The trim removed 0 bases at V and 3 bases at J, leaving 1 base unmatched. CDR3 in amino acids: CASSLARGHTGELFF. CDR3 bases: TGTGCCAGCAGCTTGGCCAGGGGGCACACCGGGGAGCTGTTTTTT. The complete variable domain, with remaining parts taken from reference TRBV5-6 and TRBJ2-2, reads DAGVTQSPTHLIKTRGQQVTLRCSPKSGHDTVSWYQQALGQGPQFIFQYYEEEERQRGNFPDRFSGHQFPNYSSELNVNALLLGDSALYLCASSLARGHTGELFFGEGSRLTVL.

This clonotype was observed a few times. The CDR3, as DNA: TGTGCCACCAGTGATTTCCGACTAGCGGGAGGGGGCAATGAGCAGTTCTTC. Residues: CATSDFRLAGGGNEQFF. The V gene is TRBV24-1, the J gene TRBJ2-1; 14 bases are a match to TRBD2. The CDR3 sequence is 17 residues long. After removal of 1 base from V and 6 bases from J, the junction contained 4 bases not matched to a gene. Germline values: CDR1 KGHDR, CDR2 SFDVKD.

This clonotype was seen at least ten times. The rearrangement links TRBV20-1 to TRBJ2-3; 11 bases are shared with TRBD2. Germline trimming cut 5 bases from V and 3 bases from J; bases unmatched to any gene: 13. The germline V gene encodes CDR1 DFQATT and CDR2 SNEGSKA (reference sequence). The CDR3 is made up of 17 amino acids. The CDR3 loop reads CSAPPVAGGLWTDTQYF. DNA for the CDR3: TGCAGTGCTCCCCCAGTAGCGGGAGGGCTCTGGACAGATACGCAGTATTTT.

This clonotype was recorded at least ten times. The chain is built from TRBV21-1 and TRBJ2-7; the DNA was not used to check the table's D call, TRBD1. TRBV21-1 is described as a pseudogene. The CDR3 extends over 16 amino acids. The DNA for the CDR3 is TGTGCCAGCAGCACGAGATGCCTCCGGGCCTCCTACGAGCAGTACTTC. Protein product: CASSTRCLRASYEQYF.

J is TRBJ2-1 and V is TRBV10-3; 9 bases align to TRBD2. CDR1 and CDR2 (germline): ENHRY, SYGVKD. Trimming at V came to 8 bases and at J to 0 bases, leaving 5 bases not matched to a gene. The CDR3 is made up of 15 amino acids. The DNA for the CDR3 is TGTGCCATCTCTAGCGGGACAAGCTCCTACAATGAGCAGTTCTTC. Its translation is CAISSGTSSYNEQFF.

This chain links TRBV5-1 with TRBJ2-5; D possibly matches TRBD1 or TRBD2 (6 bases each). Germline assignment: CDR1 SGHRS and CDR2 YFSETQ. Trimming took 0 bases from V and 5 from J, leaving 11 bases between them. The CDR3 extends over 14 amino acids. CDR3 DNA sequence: TGCGCCAGCAGCTTGGATACAGGGAGGGAGACCCAGTACTTC. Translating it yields CASSLDTGRETQYF.

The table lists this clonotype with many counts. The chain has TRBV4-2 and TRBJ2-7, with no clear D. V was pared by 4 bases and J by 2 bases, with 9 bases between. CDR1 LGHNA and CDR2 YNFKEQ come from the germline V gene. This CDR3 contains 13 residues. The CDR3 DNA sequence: TGTGCCAGCAGCCGAAGCCAGGCCTACGAGCAGTACTTC. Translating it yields CASSRSQAYEQYF.

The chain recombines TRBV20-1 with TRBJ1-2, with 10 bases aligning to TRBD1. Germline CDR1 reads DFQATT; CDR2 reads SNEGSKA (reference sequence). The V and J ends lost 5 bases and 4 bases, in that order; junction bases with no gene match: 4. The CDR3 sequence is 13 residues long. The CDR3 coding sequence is TGCAGTGCTGGGACAGGGGTGCGCTATGGCTACACCTTC. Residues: CSAGTGVRYGYTF.

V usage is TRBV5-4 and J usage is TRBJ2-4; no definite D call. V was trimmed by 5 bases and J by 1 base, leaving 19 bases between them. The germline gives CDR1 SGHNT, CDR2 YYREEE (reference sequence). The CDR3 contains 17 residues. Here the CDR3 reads CASSGGVGQTAKNIQYF. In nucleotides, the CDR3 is TGTGCCAGCAGTGGTGGCGTGGGTCAAACGGCCAAAAACATTCAGTACTTC.